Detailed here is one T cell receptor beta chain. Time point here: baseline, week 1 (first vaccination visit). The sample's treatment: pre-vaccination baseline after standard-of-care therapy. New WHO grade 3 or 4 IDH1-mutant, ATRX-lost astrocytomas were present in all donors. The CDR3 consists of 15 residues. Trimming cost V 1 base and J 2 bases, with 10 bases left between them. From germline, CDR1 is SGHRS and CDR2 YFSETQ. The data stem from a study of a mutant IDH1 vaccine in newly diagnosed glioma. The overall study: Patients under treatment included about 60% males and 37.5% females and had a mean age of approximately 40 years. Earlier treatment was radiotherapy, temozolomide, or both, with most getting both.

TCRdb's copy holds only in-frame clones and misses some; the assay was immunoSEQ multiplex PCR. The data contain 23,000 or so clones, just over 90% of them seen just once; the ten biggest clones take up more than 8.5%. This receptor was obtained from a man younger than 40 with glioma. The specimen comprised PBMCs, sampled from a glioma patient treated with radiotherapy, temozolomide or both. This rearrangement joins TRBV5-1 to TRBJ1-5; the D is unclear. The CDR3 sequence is CASSLSPDGNQPQHF. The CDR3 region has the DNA TGCGCCAGCAGCTTGTCTCCGGATGGCAATCAGCCCCAGCATTTT.